This entry lists 27 T cell receptor beta chains sequenced from one sample in a study of blood T cell repertoires in COVID-19. Sequenced by immunoSEQ multiplex PCR; TCRdb stores in-frame clones only, minus some. The sample contains 150,000 or so clones, 85% to 90% of which appear only once. Sequencing input: peripheral blood. The receptors derive from a woman between 70 and 85 years old with acute or convalescent COVID-19.

The V and J genes are TRBV28 and TRBJ2-4, with 11 bases aligning to TRBD2. From germline, CDR1 is MDHEN and CDR2 SYDVKM. The CDR3 length is 18 residues. V was clipped by 0 bases and J by 0 bases; unmatched bases: 4. The CDR3 loop is CASSLWGGLAVAKNIQYF. CDR3 coding DNA: TGTGCCAGCAGTTTATGGGGGGGACTAGCGGTAGCCAAAAACATTCAGTACTTC. The full variable domain, its missing parts supplied by reference TRBV28 and TRBJ2-4, is DVKVTQSSRYLVKRTGEKVFLECVQDMDHENMFWYRQDPGLGLRLIYFSYDVKMKEKGDIPEGYSVSREKKERFSLILESASTNQTSMYLCASSLWGGLAVAKNIQYFGAGTRLSVL.

The chain employs TRBV19 and TRBJ1-2; 10 nucleotides align to TRBD1. After removal of 6 bases from V and 8 bases from J, the junction contained 12 bases not matched to a gene. CDR3 size: 15 residues. Germline assignment: CDR1 LNHDA and CDR2 SQIVND (reference sequence). The chain's CDR3 is CASRLAGTGDRGYTF. Written as DNA, the CDR3 is TGTGCCAGTAGATTAGCCGGGACAGGGGATAGGGGCTACACCTTC.

Notes on this clone: This CDR3 is also generated by other DNA sequences in the sample. V is TRBV5-1 and J is TRBJ1-3, with 8 bases fitting TRBD1. Per germline, CDR1 SGHRS and CDR2 YFSETQ. Trimming removed 4 bases from V and 0 bases from J; junction bases left unmatched: 3. The CDR3 loop spans 15 amino acids. Here the CDR3 DNA reads TGCGCCAGCAGCCCAGGACAGGGCTCTGGAAACACCATATATTTT. The encoded protein is CASSPGQGSGNTIYF.

This chain links TRBV6-1 with TRBJ2-7; 10 positions agree with TRBD1. CDR1 is MNHNS, CDR2 SASEGT, per germline. The CDR3 loop spans 14 amino acids. V lost 3 bases and J lost 2; bases outside the gene matches: 1. The CDR3 sequence: CASSDGTGAYEQYF. The CDR3 nucleotides read TGTGCCAGCAGTGACGGGACAGGGGCCTACGAGCAGTACTTC.

CDR3 DNA: TGTGCCAGCAGTTTAATACAGGGAAACACCGGGGAGCTGTTTTTT. Its protein is CASSLIQGNTGELFF. The V and J genes are TRBV27 and TRBJ2-2, with D perhaps TRBD1 (6 bases). The CDR3 has 15 amino acids. Trimming stripped 2 bases from V and 2 bases from J, with 9 bases between. Germline V gives CDR1 MNHEY, CDR2 SMNVEV (reference sequence).

The chain is built from TRBV18 and TRBJ2-2; 9 bases match TRBD1. The CDR3 runs 15 residues. V lost 4 bases, J lost 3 bases, and 3 bases stayed unmatched. Germline V CDR1 and CDR2: KGHSH, LQKENI. The DNA for the CDR3 is TGTGCCAGCTCACTTCGACAGGGGGACACCGGGGAGCTGTTTTTT. Its translation is CASSLRQGDTGELFF.

As for this clone: The same CDR3 can be traced to other DNA sequences in this sample. V is TRBV19 and J is TRBJ2-3; 7 bases fit TRBD2. Germline assignment: CDR1 LNHDA and CDR2 SQIVND (reference sequence). The length of the CDR3 is 15 residues. V lost 1 base to trimming and J lost 0 bases; unmatched junction nucleotides: 1. The CDR3 sequence is CASSIAGGSTDTQYF. CDR3 DNA: TGTGCCAGTAGTATAGCGGGGGGAAGCACAGATACGCAGTATTTT. The full variable domain, with the rest looked up from reference TRBV19 and TRBJ2-3, is DGGITQSPKYLFRKEGQNVTLSCEQNLNHDAMYWYRQDPGQGLRLIYYSQIVNDFQKGDIAEGYSVSREKKESFPLTVTSAQKNPTAFYLCASSIAGGSTDTQYFGPGTRLTVL.

In this sample, this clone turned up once. This rearrangement joins TRBV13 to TRBJ2-3; 7 bases map to TRBD2. This CDR3 spans 16 amino acids. Per the germline V gene, CDR1 is PRHDT and CDR2 is FYEKMQ (reference sequence). V shed 5 bases, J shed 3 bases, and the junction held 11 bases outside the gene matches. This chain's CDR3 is CASSRAGRGETDTQYF. The CDR3 DNA follows: TGTGCCAGCAGCAGAGCGGGCCGGGGGGAAACAGATACGCAGTATTTT.

J is TRBJ2-7 and V is TRBV7-2; 12 bases fit TRBD2. V lost 5 bases to trimming and J lost 5 bases; unmatched junction nucleotides: 13. The CDR3 spans 17 residues. CDR1 and CDR2 (germline): SGHTA, FQGNSA. The CDR3 DNA is TGTGCCAGCAGCCCCGGGGCTAGCGGGAGGGCGGGGGACGAGCAGTACTTC. This codes for CASSPGASGRAGDEQYF.

This clone was seen only once. As DNA, the CDR3 is TGTGCCAGCGTGGCGGGACAGGGTGAGACCCAGTACTTC. Protein: CASVAGQGETQYF. The chain employs TRBV6-5 and TRBJ2-5, with 9 bases identical to TRBD1. After removal of 8 bases from V and 5 bases from J, the junction contained 6 bases not matched to a gene. There are 13 residues in the CDR3. The germline V gene encodes CDR1 MNHEY and CDR2 SVGAGI.

The chain employs TRBV5-1 and TRBJ1-2; D uncertain. CDR1 SGHRS and CDR2 YFSETQ come from the germline V gene. V was pared by 0 bases and J by 5 bases, with 8 bases between. The CDR3 totals 13 residues. CDR3 loop: CASSLESGYGYTF. The DNA for the CDR3 is TGCGCCAGCAGCTTGGAATCCGGGTATGGCTACACCTTC.

The V and J genes are TRBV6-6 and TRBJ1-1; D unclear. Germline V gives CDR1 MNHNY, CDR2 SVGAGI (reference sequence). V was clipped by 3 bases and J by 1 base, with 12 bases between them. The CDR3 runs to 15 residues. CDR3 region: CASSYDPRANTEAFF. In DNA form, the CDR3 reads TGTGCCAGCAGTTATGACCCGAGGGCGAACACTGAAGCTTTCTTT.

The chain links TRBV6-5 to TRBJ2-1, with 10 bases identical to TRBD2. CDR1 and CDR2 from the germline V gene are MNHEY and SVGAGI. Trimming removed 2 bases from V and 8 bases from J; junction bases left unmatched: 6. This CDR3 comprises 15 residues. The chain's CDR3 is CASSYRGLAAYEQFF. For the CDR3, the DNA is TGTGCCAGCAGTTACCGAGGACTAGCGGCATATGAGCAGTTCTTC.

The chain combines TRBV7-6 with TRBJ1-4; 7 bases are shared with TRBD1. The V gene's germline CDR1 is SGHVS and CDR2 FNYEAQ. Losses at the gene ends were 5 bases for V and 3 bases for J; bases not matched to a gene: 9. The CDR3 sequence is 16 residues long. The CDR3 DNA is TGTGCCAGCAGCCAAGGGGTGCAGGGGGCTAATGAAAAACTGTTTTTT. Its translation is CASSQGVQGANEKLFF.

The chain carries TRBV19 and TRBJ1-5; D is unresolved. V lost 1 base and J 1 base, leaving 11 bases between the germline ends. Germline V gives CDR1 LNHDA, CDR2 SQIVND (reference sequence). This CDR3 has 16 residues. The CDR3 region has the DNA TGTGCCAGTAGTATAGCTGGGAGATTGAGCAATCAGCCCCAGCATTTT. The encoded protein is CASSIAGRLSNQPQHF.

Only one count was recorded for this clone. This chain uses TRBV7-2 with TRBJ1-1; 7 bases are shared with TRBD1. Germline V gives CDR1 SGHTA, CDR2 FQGNSA. Trimming cost V 3 bases and J 4 bases; bases outside gene matches: 8. This CDR3 comprises 15 residues. CDR3 coding DNA: TGTGCCAGCAGCTTGGCGACAGGGTTGGGCACTGAAGCTTTCTTT. Translation gives CASSLATGLGTEAFF.

J is TRBJ2-1 and V is TRBV11-2; D is possibly TRBD1 (5 bases). The ends were cut back, 0 bases at V and 4 bases at J, with 7 bases in the middle. Germline CDR1 is SGHAT and CDR2 is FQNNGV. The CDR3 length is 14 residues. CDR3 nucleotide sequence: TGTGCCAGCAGCTTAGATGACAGTTACAATGAGCAGTTCTTC. Its translation is CASSLDDSYNEQFF.

This clone was observed a single time. The CDR3, as DNA: TGCGCCAGCAGCTTCCGGGACAGGGGCCTGAACACTGAAGCTTTCTTT. This gives the protein CASSFRDRGLNTEAFF. The chain carries TRBV5-1 and TRBJ1-1, with 10 bases aligning to TRBD1. Per the germline V gene, CDR1 is SGHRS and CDR2 is YFSETQ. The junction had 4 bases not matched to a gene; V was cut back by 2 bases and J by 0 bases. This CDR3 region has 16 residues.

This rearrangement joins TRBV2 to TRBJ2-1, with D tentatively TRBD2 (5 bases). Germline V gene lookup returns CDR1 SNHLY and CDR2 FYNNEI. The CDR3 totals 15 residues. Trimming shortened V by 8 bases and J by 1 base, and 15 bases separated the two germline ends. CDR3 DNA sequence: TGTGCCAGCTCCCGGGGATCAACGTCCTACAATGAGCAGTTCTTC. Residues: CASSRGSTSYNEQFF.

V and J are TRBV6-5 and TRBJ1-4, with 7 nucleotides matching TRBD1. From germline, CDR1 is MNHEY and CDR2 SVGAGI. V lost 6 bases and J lost 8; bases outside the gene matches: 12. This CDR3 is built from 15 residues. As DNA, the CDR3 is TGTGCCAGCAGAGTCGGGTCCGGGACAGACGAAAAACTGTTTTTT. This sequence encodes CASRVGSGTDEKLFF.

This chain connects TRBV24-1 to TRBJ2-1; D not resolved. Per the germline V gene, CDR1 is KGHDR and CDR2 is SFDVKD. The CDR3 loop spans 15 amino acids. V lost 3 bases and J lost 9, with 17 bases in between. The CDR3 region has the DNA TGTGCCACCAGTGATACCCTTAGCATCACCAGTGAGCAGTTCTTC. As protein: CATSDTLSITSEQFF.

V and J are TRBV2 and TRBJ1-1, with D unresolved. This CDR3 is built from 16 residues. Trimming removed 0 bases from V and 3 bases from J, with 14 bases in between. CDR1 is SNHLY, CDR2 FYNNEI, per germline. As DNA, the CDR3 is TGTGCCAGCAGTGAAGCGCTTCGGGATGTCGACACTGAAGCTTTCTTT. Translating gives CASSEALRDVDTEAFF.

The V and J genes are TRBV2 and TRBJ2-1; the match to TRBD2 covers 15 bases. V lost 6 bases and J lost 4; bases outside the gene matches: 7. The CDR3 loop spans 17 amino acids. CDR1 SNHLY and CDR2 FYNNEI come from the germline V gene. CDR3 in DNA: TGTGCCAGCAGGACAGGACTAGCGGGGGGGTCTTACAATGAGCAGTTCTTC. Residues: CASRTGLAGGSYNEQFF.

V gene TRBV3-1 (or the pseudogene TRBV3-2) combines with J gene TRBJ1-2; the D gene is possibly TRBD1 (5 bases). Germline V CDR1 and CDR2: LGHDT, YNNKEL (reference sequence). The CDR3 is 13 residues long. Trimming shortened V by 4 bases and J by 8 bases, and 14 bases separated the two germline ends. This chain's CDR3 is CASSRQLNGGYTF. The CDR3 nucleotides read TGTGCCAGCAGCCGACAGCTTAACGGAGGCTACACCTTC.

This chain joins TRBV6-2 or TRBV6-3 and TRBJ2-7; 7 bases map to TRBD1. From germline, CDR1 is MNHEY and CDR2 SVGEGT. V lost 4 bases to trimming and J lost 0 bases; unmatched junction nucleotides: 12. The CDR3 has 17 amino acids. Here the CDR3 DNA reads TGTGCCAGCAGTTCCTACCTCGACAGGGCGAGCTCCTACGAGCAGTACTTC. Translating it yields CASSSYLDRASSYEQYF.

The rearrangement links TRBV28 to TRBJ1-2; D not certain. The germline CDR1 and CDR2 sequences are MDHEN and SYDVKM. Trimming took off 2 bases at V and 7 bases at J, with 14 bases between the two ends. The CDR3 has 14 residues. The CDR3 nucleotides are TGTGCCAGCAGTTTAGTGGACGGGGAAGGTGGCTACACCTTC. Its protein product is CASSLVDGEGGYTF.

This chain uses TRBV7-2 with TRBJ2-1; D unresolved. This CDR3 contains 16 residues. Germline V gene lookup returns CDR1 SGHTA and CDR2 FQGNSA. Trimming shortened V by 2 bases and J by 8 bases, and 19 bases separated the two germline ends. The CDR3 loop reads CASSLNLSPHRDEQFF. DNA of the CDR3: TGTGCCAGCAGCTTAAACTTGAGCCCTCATCGTGATGAGCAGTTCTTC. The whole variable domain, filled in from reference TRBV7-2 and TRBJ2-1, reads GAGVSQSPSNKVTEKGKDVELRCDPISGHTALYWYRQSLGQGLEFLIYFQGNSAPDKSGLPSDRFSAERTGGSVSTLTIQRTQQEDSAVYLCASSLNLSPHRDEQFFGPGTRLTVL.